A few counts support the clone carrying this T cell receptor (beta chain). Each CDR3 protein gets one entry after TCRdb re-called the 5' RACE reads with MiXCR. The profile shows about 240,000 distinct CDR3 sequences, more than 20% of them singletons. The CDR3 covers 14 residues. The germline V and J ends were trimmed by 7 bases and 0 bases, with 12 bases remaining between them. The source of the sample is a study of CD8 T cells in ankylosing spondylitis. This clonotype was obtained from a male donor with ankylosing spondylitis or in good health (not recorded which). Sequences were obtained from blood, either unsorted or a sorted T cell fraction (not recorded which). This chain connects TRBV12-3 or TRBV12-4 to TRBJ1-1; D might be TRBD1 (5 bases). The CDR3 spells CASTRVGVNTEAFF. The CDR3, as DNA: TGTGCCAGCACCCGGGTGGGGGTGAACACTGAAGCTTTCTTT.